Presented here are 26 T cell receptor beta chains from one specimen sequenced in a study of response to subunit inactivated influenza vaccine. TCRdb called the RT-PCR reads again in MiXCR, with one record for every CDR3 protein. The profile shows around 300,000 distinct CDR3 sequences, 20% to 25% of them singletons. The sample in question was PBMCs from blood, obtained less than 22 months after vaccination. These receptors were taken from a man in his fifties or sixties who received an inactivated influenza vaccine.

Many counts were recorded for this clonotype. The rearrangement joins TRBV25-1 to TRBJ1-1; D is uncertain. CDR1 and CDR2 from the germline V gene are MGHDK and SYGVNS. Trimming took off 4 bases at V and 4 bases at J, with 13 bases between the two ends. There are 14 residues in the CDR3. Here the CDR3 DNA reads TGTGCCAGCAGTGTTGGGGTCGGTGGCACTGAAGCTTTCTTT. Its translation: CASSVGVGGTEAFF.

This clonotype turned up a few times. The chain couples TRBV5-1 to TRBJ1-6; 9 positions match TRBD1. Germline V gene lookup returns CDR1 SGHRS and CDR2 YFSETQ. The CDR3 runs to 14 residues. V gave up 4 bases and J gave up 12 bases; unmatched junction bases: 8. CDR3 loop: CASSPGTGQQPLHF. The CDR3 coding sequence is TGCGCCAGCAGCCCCGGGACAGGGCAGCAACCCCTCCACTTT.

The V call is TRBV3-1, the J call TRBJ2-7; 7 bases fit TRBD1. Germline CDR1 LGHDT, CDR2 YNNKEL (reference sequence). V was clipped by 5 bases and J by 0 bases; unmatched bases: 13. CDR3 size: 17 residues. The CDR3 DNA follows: TGTGCCAGCAGCATCGGAACCGGGACAGAGAGCTCCTACGAGCAGTACTTC. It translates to CASSIGTGTESSYEQYF.

The CDR3 spells CATSFGALPNTDTQYF. Written as DNA, the CDR3 is TGTGCCACCTCATTTGGAGCACTTCCCAACACAGATACGCAGTATTTT. The chain links TRBV10-3 to TRBJ2-3; D not resolved. The CDR3 covers 16 residues. Trimming removed 10 bases at V and 2 bases at J, with 22 bases between. Germline CDR1 and CDR2: ENHRY and SYGVKD.

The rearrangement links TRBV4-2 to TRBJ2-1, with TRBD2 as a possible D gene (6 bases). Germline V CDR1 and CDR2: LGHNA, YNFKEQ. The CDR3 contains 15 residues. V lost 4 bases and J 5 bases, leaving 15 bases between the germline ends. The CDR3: CASSRGLPSDNEQFF. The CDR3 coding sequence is TGTGCCAGCAGCCGAGGCCTGCCTAGCGACAATGAGCAGTTCTTC.

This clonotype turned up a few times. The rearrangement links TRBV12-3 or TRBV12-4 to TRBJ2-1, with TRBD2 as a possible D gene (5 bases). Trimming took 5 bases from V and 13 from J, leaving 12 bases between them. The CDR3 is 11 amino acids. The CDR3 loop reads CASSPGSNQFF. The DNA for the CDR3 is TGTGCCAGCAGTCCGGGATCGAATCAGTTCTTC.

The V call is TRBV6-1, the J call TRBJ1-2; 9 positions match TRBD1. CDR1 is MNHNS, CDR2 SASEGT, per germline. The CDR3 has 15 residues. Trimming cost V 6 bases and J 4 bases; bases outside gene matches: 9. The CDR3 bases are TGTGCCAGCAGCGGAGGGACAGGGCTTGGCTATGGCTACACCTTC. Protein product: CASSGGTGLGYGYTF.

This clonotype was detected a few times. The CDR3 is CASSLDRPGNTIYF. The CDR3 nucleotides read TGTGCCAGCAGCTTAGATAGGCCTGGAAACACCATATATTTT. The chain combines TRBV7-9 with TRBJ1-3; D remains unclear. Germline V CDR1 and CDR2: SEHNR, FQNEAQ (reference sequence). This CDR3 region has 14 residues. Trimming removed 1 base at V and 2 bases at J, with 6 bases between.

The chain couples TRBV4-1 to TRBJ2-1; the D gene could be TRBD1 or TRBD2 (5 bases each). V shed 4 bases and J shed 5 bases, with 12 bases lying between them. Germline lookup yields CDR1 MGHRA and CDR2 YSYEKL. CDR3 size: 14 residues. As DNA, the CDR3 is TGCGCCAGCAGCCGGGACGAACTTAACAATGAGCAGTTCTTC. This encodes CASSRDELNNEQFF.

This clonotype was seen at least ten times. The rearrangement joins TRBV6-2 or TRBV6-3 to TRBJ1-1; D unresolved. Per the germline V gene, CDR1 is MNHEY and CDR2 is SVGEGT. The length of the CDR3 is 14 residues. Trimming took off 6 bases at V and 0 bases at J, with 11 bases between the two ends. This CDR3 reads CASRIKGLNTEAFF. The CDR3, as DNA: TGTGCCAGCAGGATAAAAGGGTTGAACACTGAAGCTTTCTTT.

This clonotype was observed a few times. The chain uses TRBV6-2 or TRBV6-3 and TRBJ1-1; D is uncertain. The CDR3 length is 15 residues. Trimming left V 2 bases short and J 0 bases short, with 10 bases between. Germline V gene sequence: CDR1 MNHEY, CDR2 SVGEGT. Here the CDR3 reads CASSYGRLMNTEAFF. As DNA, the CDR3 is TGTGCCAGCAGTTACGGCAGGCTGATGAACACTGAAGCTTTCTTT.

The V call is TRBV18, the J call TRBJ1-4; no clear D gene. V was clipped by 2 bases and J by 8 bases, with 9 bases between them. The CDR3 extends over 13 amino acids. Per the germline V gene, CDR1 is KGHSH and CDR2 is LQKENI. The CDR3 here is CASSPAVGEKLFF. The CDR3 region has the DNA TGTGCCAGCTCACCAGCGGTGGGGGAAAAACTGTTTTTT.

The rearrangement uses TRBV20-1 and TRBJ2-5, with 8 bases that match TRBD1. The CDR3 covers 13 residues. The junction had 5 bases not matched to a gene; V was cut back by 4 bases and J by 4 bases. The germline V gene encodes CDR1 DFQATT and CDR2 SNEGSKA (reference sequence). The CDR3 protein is CSAITGGLETQYF. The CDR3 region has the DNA TGCAGTGCTATAACAGGGGGGCTAGAGACCCAGTACTTC.

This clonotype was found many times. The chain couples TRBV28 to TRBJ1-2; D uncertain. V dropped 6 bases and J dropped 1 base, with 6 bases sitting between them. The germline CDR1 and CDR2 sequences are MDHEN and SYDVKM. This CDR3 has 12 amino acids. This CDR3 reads CASSTLNYGYTF. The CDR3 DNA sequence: TGTGCCAGCAGCACTCTTAACTATGGCTACACCTTC.

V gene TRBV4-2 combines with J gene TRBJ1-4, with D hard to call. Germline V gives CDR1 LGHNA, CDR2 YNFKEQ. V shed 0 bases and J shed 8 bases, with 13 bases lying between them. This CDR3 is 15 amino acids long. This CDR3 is CASSQDGSILEKLFF. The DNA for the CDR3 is TGTGCCAGCAGCCAAGATGGTTCCATCCTCGAAAAACTGTTTTTT.

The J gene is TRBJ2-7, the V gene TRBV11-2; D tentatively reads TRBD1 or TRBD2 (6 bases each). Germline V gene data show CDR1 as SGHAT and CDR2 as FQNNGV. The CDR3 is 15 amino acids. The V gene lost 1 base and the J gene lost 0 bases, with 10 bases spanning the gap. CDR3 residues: CASSLAGASSYEQYF. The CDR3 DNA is TGTGCCAGCAGCTTAGCGGGGGCGAGCTCCTACGAGCAGTACTTC. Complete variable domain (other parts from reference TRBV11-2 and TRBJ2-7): EAGVAQSPRYKIIEKRQSVAFWCNPISGHATLYWYQQILGQGPKLLIQFQNNGVVDDSQLPKDRFSAERLKGVDSTLKIQPAKLEDSAVYLCASSLAGASSYEQYFGPGTRLTVT.

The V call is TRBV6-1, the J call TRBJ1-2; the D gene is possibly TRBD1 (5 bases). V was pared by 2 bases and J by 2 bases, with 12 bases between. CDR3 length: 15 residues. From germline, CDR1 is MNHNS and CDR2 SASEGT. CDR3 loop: CASSEWGRANYGYTF. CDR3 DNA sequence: TGTGCCAGCAGTGAATGGGGCAGGGCCAACTATGGCTACACCTTC.

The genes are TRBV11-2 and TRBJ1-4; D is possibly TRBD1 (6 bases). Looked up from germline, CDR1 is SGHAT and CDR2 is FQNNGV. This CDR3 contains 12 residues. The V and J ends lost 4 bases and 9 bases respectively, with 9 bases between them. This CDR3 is CASSSQGKKLFF. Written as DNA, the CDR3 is TGTGCCAGCAGCTCTCAGGGGAAAAAACTGTTTTTT.

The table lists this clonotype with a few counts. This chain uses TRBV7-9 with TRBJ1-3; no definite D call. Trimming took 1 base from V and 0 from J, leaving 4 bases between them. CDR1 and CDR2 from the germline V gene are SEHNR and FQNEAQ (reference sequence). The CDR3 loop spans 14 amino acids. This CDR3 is CASSLDISGNTIYF. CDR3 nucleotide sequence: TGTGCCAGCAGCTTAGATATCTCTGGAAACACCATATATTTT.

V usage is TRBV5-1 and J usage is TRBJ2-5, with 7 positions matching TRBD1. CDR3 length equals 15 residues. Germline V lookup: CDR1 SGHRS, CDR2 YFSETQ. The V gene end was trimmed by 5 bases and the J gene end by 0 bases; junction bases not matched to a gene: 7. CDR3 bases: TGCGCCAGCAGTTCGACAGGGATGTACCAAGAGACCCAGTACTTC. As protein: CASSSTGMYQETQYF.

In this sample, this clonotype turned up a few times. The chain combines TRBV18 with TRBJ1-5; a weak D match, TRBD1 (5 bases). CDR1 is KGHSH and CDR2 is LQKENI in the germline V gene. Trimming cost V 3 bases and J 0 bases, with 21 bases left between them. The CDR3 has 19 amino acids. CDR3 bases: TGTGCCAGCTCACCTTCCCTTAGGGGTCCCCTTCATAGCAATCAGCCCCAGCATTTT. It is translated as CASSPSLRGPLHSNQPQHF.

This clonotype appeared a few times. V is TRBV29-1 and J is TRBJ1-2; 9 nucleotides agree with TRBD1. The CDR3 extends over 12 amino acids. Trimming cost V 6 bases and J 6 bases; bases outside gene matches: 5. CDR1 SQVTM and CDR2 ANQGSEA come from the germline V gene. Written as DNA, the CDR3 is TGCAGCGTCGAGACAGGGGGTAATGGCTACACCTTC. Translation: CSVETGGNGYTF.

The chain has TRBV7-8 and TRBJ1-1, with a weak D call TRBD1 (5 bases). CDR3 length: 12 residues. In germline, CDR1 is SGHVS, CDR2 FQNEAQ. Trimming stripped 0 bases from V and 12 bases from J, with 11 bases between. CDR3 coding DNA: TGTGCCAGCAGCTTAGCGGCAGGGTCGACTTTCTTT. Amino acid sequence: CASSLAAGSTFF.

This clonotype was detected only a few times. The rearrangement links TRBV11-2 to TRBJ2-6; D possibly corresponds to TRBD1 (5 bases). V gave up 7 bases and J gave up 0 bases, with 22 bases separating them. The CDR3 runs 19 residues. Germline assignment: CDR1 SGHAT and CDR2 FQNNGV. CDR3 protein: CASIPYPSGLLSGANVLTF. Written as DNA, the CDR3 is TGTGCCAGCATCCCCTACCCTTCAGGGTTACTCTCTGGGGCCAACGTCCTGACTTTC.

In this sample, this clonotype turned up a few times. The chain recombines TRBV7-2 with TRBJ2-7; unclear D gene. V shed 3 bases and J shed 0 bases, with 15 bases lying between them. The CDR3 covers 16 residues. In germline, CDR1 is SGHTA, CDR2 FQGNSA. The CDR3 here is CASSFGSREVSYEQYF. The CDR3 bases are TGTGCCAGCAGCTTCGGGTCGAGAGAGGTCTCCTACGAGCAGTACTTC.

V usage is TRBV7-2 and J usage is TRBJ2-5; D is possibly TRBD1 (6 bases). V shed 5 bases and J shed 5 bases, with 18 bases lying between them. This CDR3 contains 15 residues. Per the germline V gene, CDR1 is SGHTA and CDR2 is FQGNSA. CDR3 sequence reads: CASSPATGFMETQYF. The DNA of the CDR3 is TGTGCCAGCAGCCCCGCTACAGGGTTCATGGAGACCCAGTACTTC.